This TCR beta chain was sequenced during a study of cytomegalovirus exposure and HLA in healthy donors. Whole-study results and caveats: Compared with the approximately 680-donor mean, an Asian-associated ancestry cluster reportedly had fewer N-insertions, according to a later analysis.

The CDR3 loop spans 15 amino acids. The germline V gene encodes CDR1 SGHNT and CDR2 YYREEE (reference sequence). V gave up 3 bases and J gave up 0 bases, with 10 bases separating them. This clone was counted between two and nine times. What it recognizes is unknown. The PCR contained 60 Vbeta and 13 Jbeta primers. Sequenced by immunoSEQ multiplex PCR; TCRdb stores in-frame clones only, minus some. The repertoire consists of 150,000 to 200,000 clones, with around 81% occurring once and the leading ten covering about 2.1%. The TCR originated in a woman in her 30s in good health and CMV-seropositive. This rearrangement joins TRBV5-4 to TRBJ1-5, with D unclear. The source material was PBMCs. CDR3 residues: CASSSGADSNQPQHF. The CDR3, as DNA: TGTGCCAGCAGCTCTGGCGCGGATAGCAATCAGCCCCAGCATTTT.